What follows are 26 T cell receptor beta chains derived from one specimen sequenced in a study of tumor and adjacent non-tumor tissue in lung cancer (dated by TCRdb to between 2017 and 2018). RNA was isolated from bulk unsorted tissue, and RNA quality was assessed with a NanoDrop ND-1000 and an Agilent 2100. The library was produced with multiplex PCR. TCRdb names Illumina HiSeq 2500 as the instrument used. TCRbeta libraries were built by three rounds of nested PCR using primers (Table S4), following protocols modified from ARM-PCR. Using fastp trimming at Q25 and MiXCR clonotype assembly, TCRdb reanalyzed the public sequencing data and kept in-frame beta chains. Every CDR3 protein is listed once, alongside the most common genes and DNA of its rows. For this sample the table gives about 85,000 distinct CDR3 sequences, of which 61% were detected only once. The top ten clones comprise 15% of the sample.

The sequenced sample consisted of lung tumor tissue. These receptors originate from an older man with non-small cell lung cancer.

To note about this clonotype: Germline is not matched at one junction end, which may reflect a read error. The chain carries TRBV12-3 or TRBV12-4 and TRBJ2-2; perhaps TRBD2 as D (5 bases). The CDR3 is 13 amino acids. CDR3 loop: CASSFNLFGEPFF. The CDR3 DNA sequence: TGTGCCAGCAGTTTCAACTTATTCGGGGAGCCGTTTTTT.

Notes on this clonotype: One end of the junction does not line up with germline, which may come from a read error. The chain's CDR3 is CAISEPGLSSYYEQFF. CDR3 DNA sequence: TGTGCCATCAGTGAGCCGGGACTGAGTTCCTACTATGAGCAGTTCTTC. V is TRBV10-3 and J is TRBJ2-1; tentatively, D is TRBD2 (6 bases). Looked up from germline, CDR1 is ENHRY and CDR2 is SYGVKD. The length of the CDR3 is 16 residues.

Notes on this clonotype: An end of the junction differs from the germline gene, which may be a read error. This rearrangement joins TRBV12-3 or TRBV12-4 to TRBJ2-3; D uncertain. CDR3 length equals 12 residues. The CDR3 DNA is TGTGCCAGTCCTGACCGCACAGATACGCAGAATTTT. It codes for CASPDRTDTQNF.

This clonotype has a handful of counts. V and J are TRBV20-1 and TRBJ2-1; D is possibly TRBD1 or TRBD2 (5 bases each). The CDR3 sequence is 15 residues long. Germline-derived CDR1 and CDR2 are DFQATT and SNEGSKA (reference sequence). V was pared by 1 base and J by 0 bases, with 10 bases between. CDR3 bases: TGCAGTGCTAGAGGTGCAGGGACCTCCTACAATGAGCAGTTCTTC. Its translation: CSARGAGTSYNEQFF.

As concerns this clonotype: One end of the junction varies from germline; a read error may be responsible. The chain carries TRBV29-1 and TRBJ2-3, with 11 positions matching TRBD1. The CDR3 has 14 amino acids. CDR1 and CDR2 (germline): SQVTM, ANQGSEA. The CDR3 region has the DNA TGCAGCGTTAGGGGACAGGGGGGCGCCGATACCCAGTATTTT. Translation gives CSVRGQGGADTQYF.

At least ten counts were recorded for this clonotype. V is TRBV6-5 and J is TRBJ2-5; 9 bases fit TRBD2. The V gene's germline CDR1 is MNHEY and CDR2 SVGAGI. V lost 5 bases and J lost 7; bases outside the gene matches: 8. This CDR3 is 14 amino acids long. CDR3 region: CASSRLAVGGTQYF. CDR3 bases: TGTGCCAGCAGTAGACTAGCGGTGGGGGGGACCCAGTACTTC.

The CDR3 here is CSASRDRGYEQYF. The CDR3 DNA sequence: TGCAGTGCTTCCCGGGACAGGGGCTACGAGCAGTACTTC. The chain links TRBV20-1 to TRBJ2-7; 10 bases are shared with TRBD1. The CDR3 is 13 amino acids. The germline gives CDR1 DFQATT, CDR2 SNEGSKA (reference sequence). Germline trimming cut 5 bases from V and 3 bases from J; bases unmatched to any gene: 4.

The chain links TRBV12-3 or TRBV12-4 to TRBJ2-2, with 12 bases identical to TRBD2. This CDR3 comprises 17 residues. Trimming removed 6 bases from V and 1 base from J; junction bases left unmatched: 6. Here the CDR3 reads CASRPGLAGLNTGELFF. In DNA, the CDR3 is TGTGCCAGCAGACCGGGACTAGCGGGTTTGAACACCGGGGAGCTGTTTTTT.

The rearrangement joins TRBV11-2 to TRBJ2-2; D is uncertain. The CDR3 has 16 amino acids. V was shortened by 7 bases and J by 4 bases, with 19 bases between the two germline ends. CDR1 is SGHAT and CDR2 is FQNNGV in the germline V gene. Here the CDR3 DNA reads TGTGCCAGCAACTTGTTCGTGACCACGAGCACCGGGGAGCTGTTTTTT. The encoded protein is CASNLFVTTSTGELFF.

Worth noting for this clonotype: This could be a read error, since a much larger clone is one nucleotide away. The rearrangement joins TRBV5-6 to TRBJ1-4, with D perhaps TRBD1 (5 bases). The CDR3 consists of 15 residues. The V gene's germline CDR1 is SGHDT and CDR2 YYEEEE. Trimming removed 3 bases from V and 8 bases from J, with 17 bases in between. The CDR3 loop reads CASSSQDKGREKLFF. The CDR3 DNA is TGTGCCAGCAGCTCCCAGGACAAGGGGAGGGAAAAACTGTTTTTT.

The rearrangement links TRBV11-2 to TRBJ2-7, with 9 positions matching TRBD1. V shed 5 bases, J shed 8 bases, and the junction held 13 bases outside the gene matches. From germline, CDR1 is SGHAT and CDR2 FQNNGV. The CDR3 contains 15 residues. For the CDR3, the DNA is TGTGCCAGCAGCCGGACAGGGGTTTCTGAGGACCAGCAGTACTTC. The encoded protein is CASSRTGVSEDQQYF.

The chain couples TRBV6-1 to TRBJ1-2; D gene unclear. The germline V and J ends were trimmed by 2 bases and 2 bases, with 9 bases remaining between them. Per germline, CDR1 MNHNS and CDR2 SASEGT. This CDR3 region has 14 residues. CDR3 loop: CASSEQSGNYGYTF. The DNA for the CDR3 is TGTGCCAGCAGTGAACAGTCAGGAAACTATGGCTACACCTTC.

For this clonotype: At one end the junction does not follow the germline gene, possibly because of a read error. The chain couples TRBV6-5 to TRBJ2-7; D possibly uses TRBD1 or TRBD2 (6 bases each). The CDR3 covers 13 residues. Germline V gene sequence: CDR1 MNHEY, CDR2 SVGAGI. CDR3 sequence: CASHGGSSYERYF. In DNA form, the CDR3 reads TGTGCCAGCCACGGGGGCAGCTCCTACGAGCGGTACTTC.

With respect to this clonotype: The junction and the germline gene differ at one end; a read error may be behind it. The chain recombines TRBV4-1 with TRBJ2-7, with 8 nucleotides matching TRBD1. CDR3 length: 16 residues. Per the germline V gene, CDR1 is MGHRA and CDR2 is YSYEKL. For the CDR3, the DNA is TGCGCCAGCAGCCAAGGGATCGGGACAGGTCCCTACAAGCAGTACTTC. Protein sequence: CASSQGIGTGPYKQYF.

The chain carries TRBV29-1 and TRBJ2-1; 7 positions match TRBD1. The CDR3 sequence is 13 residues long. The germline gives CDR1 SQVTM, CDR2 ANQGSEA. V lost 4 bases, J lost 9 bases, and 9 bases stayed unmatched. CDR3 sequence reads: CSVVPGGAIEQFF. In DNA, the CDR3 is TGCAGCGTTGTCCCAGGGGGTGCAATTGAGCAGTTCTTC.

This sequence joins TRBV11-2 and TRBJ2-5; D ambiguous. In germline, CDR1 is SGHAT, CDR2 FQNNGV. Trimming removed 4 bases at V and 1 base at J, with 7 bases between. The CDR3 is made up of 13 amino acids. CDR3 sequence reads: CASSSRLQETQYF. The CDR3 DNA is TGTGCCAGCAGCTCCAGACTCCAAGAGACCCAGTACTTC.

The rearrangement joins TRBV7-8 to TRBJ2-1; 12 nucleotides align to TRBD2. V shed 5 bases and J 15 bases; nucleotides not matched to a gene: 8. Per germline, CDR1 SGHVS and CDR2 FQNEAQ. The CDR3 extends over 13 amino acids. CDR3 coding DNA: TGTGCCAGCAGCGCCCGGACTAGCGGGGTGCGGTTCTTC. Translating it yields CASSARTSGVRFF.

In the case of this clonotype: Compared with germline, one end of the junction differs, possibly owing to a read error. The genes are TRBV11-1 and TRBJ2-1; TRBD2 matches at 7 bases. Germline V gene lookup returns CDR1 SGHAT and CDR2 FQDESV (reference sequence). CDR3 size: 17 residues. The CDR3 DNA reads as TGTGCCAGCATCTGGTACCCAGCGGGACTCCCCTACAATGACCAGTTCTTC. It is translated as CASIWYPAGLPYNDQFF.

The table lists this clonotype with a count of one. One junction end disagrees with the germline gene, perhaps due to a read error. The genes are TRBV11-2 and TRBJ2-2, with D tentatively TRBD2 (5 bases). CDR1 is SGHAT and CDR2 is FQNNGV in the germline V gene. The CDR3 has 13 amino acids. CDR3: CVSSFGYTGELFF. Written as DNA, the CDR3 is TGTGTCAGCAGCTTCGGATACACCGGGGAACTGTTTTTT.

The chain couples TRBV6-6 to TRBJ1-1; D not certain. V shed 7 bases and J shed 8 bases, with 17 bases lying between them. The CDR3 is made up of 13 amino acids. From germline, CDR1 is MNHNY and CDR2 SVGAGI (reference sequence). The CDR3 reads CASTVSPRSEAFF. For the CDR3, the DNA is TGTGCCAGCACCGTTAGTCCGCGTTCCGAAGCTTTCTTT.

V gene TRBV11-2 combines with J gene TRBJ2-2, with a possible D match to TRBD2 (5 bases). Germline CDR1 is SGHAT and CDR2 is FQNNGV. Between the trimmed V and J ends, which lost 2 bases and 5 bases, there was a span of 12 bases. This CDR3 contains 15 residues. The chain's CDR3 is CASSLCEGMTGELFF. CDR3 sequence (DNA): TGTGCCAGCAGCTTATGTGAGGGCATGACCGGGGAGCTGTTTTTT.

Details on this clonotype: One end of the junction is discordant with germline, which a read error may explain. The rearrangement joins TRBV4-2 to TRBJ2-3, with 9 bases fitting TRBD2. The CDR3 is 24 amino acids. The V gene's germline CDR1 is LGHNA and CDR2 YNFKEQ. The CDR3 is CASSQASQPPGASGAGPGADTQYF. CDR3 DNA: TGTGCTAGCAGCCAAGCTTCCCAACCTCCCGGGGCTAGCGGGGCGGGGCCAGGGGCAGATACGCAGTATTTT.

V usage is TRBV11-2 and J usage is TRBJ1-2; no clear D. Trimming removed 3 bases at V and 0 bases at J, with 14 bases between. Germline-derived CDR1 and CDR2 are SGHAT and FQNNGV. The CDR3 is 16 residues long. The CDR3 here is CASSFLRKRSNYGYTF. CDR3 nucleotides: TGTGCCAGCAGCTTCCTGCGAAAGAGGTCTAACTATGGCTACACCTTC.

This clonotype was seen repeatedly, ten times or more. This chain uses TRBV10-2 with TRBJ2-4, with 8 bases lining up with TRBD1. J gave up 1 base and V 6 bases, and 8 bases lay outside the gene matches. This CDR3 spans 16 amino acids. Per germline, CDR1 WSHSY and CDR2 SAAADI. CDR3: CASSPGQGWAKNIQYF. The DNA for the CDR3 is TGCGCCAGCAGCCCCGGACAGGGATGGGCCAAAAACATTCAGTACTTC.

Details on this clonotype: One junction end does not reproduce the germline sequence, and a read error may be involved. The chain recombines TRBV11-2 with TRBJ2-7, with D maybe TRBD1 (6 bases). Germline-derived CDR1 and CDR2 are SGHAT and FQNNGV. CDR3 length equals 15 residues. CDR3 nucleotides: TGCGCCAGCAGCTTAGATCGGGGACATGGTAACGAGCAATACTTC. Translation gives CASSLDRGHGNEQYF.

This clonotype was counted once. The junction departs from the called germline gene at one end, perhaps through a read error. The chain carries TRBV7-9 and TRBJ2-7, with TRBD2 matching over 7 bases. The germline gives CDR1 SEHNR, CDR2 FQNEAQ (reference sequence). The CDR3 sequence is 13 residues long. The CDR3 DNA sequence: TGTGCCAGCGGCTTCGGTCTAGCGGTCGAGCAGTACTTC. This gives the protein CASGFGLAVEQYF.